This entry lists 4 T cell receptor beta chains sequenced from one sample in a study of blood T cell repertoires in COVID-19. Sequencing was performed with immunoSEQ multiplex PCR; in TCRdb, only in-frame clones are kept and a portion is missing. This sample has tens of thousands of clones, with approximately 88% found just once. The sample was peripheral blood. These receptors were taken from an elderly woman with acute or convalescent COVID-19.

This chain links TRBV19 with TRBJ1-2, with a possible D match to TRBD1 (5 bases). The germline V gene encodes CDR1 LNHDA and CDR2 SQIVND (reference sequence). V was clipped by 2 bases and J by 7 bases, with 11 bases between them. CDR3 length equals 13 residues. The CDR3 coding sequence is TGTGCCAGTAGTATAAAAGGGGCGAGTGGCTACACCTTC. Amino acid sequence: CASSIKGASGYTF.

V is TRBV6-5 and J is TRBJ1-5; D is undetermined. The CDR3 is 11 amino acids. CDR1 MNHEY and CDR2 SVGAGI come from the germline V gene. V gave up 7 bases and J gave up 9 bases, with 10 bases separating them. The CDR3 region is CASTYEGPQHF. CDR3 in DNA: TGTGCCAGCACGTATGAGGGGCCCCAGCATTTT.

On this clone itself: One end of the junction fails to match germline, which may point to a read error. The rearrangement uses TRBV15 and TRBJ2-4; 8 nucleotides match TRBD1. CDR3 size: 12 residues. The V gene's germline CDR1 is LNHNV and CDR2 YYDKDF (reference sequence). The CDR3 nucleotides are TGTGCCACCAGCAGAGAGACAGGGGTCTTGTCGTTC. Protein: CATSRETGVLSF.

The rearrangement joins TRBV9 to TRBJ1-2, with D unclear. V dropped 4 bases and J dropped 7 bases, with 11 bases sitting between them. Germline lookup yields CDR1 SGDLS and CDR2 YYNGEE. CDR3 length: 12 residues. CDR3 nucleotides: TGTGCCAGCAGCTTAGGGCCTGGTGGCTACACCTTC. It encodes CASSLGPGGYTF.